A single sample gave rise to the 27 T cell receptor beta chains below, sequenced in a study of blood T cell repertoires in COVID-19. Assay: immunoSEQ multiplex PCR; the TCRdb copy retains only in-frame clones and omits some. The data hold about 180,000 clones, with 65% to 85% observed a single time. The source material was peripheral blood. All receptors derive from a woman aged 35 to 49 with COVID-19, enrolled during active disease.

This clone was detected ten times or more. The V and J genes are TRBV28 and TRBJ1-6, with 11 nucleotides matching TRBD1. J lost 6 bases, V lost 5 bases, and 3 bases had no gene match. CDR1 is MDHEN and CDR2 is SYDVKM in the germline V gene. CDR3 length equals 15 residues. The chain's CDR3 is CASSTDRGLNSPLHF. CDR3 in DNA: TGTGCCAGCAGTACGGACAGGGGGCTTAATTCACCCCTCCACTTT.

The chain couples TRBV7-6 to TRBJ2-2, with TRBD2 matching 10 bases. V gave up 1 base and J gave up 4 bases; unmatched junction bases: 6. The CDR3 loop spans 17 amino acids. Germline CDR1 reads SGHVS; CDR2 reads FNYEAQ. The CDR3 region is CASSLVSVAGGTGELFF. The DNA of the CDR3 is TGTGCCAGCAGCTTAGTATCGGTAGCGGGAGGCACCGGGGAGCTGTTTTTT.

The V gene is TRBV3-1 (or the pseudogene TRBV3-2), the J gene TRBJ2-6; possible D gene TRBD1, 5 bases. V was pared by 8 bases and J by 2 bases, with 7 bases between. The CDR3 is 13 amino acids. Germline V gene sequence: CDR1 LGHDT, CDR2 YNNKEL (reference sequence). Here the CDR3 DNA reads TGTGCCAGCTTAGGGGCTGGGGCCAACGTCCTGACTTTC. It encodes CASLGAGANVLTF.

In DNA form, the CDR3 reads TGTGCCAGCAGCTTACTAGGGACAGGGGGACGCTATGGCTACACCTTC. This encodes CASSLLGTGGRYGYTF. V and J are TRBV5-6 and TRBJ1-2, with TRBD1 matching over 11 bases. Per the germline V gene, CDR1 is SGHDT and CDR2 is YYEEEE. Trimming took 2 bases from V and 4 from J; bases not matched to a gene: 7. The CDR3 runs 16 residues.

This clone occurred once. The chain combines TRBV5-1 with TRBJ1-3; 7 positions match TRBD1. The CDR3 is 16 residues long. V gave up 4 bases and J gave up 4 bases; unmatched junction bases: 11. Germline V lookup: CDR1 SGHRS, CDR2 YFSETQ. The CDR3, as DNA: TGCGCCAGCAGCATGTCCGACAGGGTAGTGGGAAACACCATATATTTT. Residues: CASSMSDRVVGNTIYF. Filled out from reference TRBV5-1 and TRBJ1-3, the complete variable domain reads KAGVTQTPRYLIKTRGQQVTLSCSPISGHRSVSWYQQTPGQGLQFLFEYFSETQRNKGNFPGRFSGRQFSNSRSEMNVSTLELGDSALYLCASSMSDRVVGNTIYFGEGSWLTVV.

The chain links TRBV28 to TRBJ2-7; possible D gene TRBD1, 5 bases. The CDR3 has 13 amino acids. The V gene's germline CDR1 is MDHEN and CDR2 SYDVKM. Deletions cut 7 bases from V and 2 bases from J, with 12 bases between. The CDR3 coding sequence is TGTGCCAGCAACGACAGCCCAACCTACGAGCAGTACTTC. Residues: CASNDSPTYEQYF.

This clone appeared a few times. The chain employs TRBV7-2 and TRBJ1-4; possibly TRBD1 for D (5 bases). V was cut by 5 bases and J by 8 bases, with 12 bases left in between. The CDR3 totals 13 residues. Germline CDR1 SGHTA, CDR2 FQGNSA. CDR3 nucleotides: TGTGCCAGCAGCGTTGGGGGGACGGAAAAACTGTTTTTT. Its protein product is CASSVGGTEKLFF.

V gene TRBV6-5 combines with J gene TRBJ2-7; 8 bases are a match to TRBD1. The CDR3 sequence is 15 residues long. Looked up from germline, CDR1 is MNHEY and CDR2 is SVGAGI. With V trimmed by 1 base and J by 5 bases, 7 bases remained unmatched. For the CDR3, the DNA is TGTGCCAGCAGTTACTTCTTCACAGGGGGAAACGAGCAGTACTTC. Protein: CASSYFFTGGNEQYF.

The chain recombines TRBV6-1 with TRBJ2-1; D not certain. The germline V gene encodes CDR1 MNHNS and CDR2 SASEGT. V lost 3 bases and J 4 bases, leaving 13 bases between the germline ends. The CDR3 runs 15 residues. DNA for the CDR3: TGTGCCAGCAGTGAGTCGTCAGCCGGGTACAATGAGCAGTTCTTC. This encodes CASSESSAGYNEQFF.

The DNA for the CDR3 is TGTGCCAGCAGCTTAGTGGGGCAGGGGGGTTCCTACGAGCAGTACTTC. Its protein product is CASSLVGQGGSYEQYF. This sequence joins TRBV7-2 and TRBJ2-7; a possible D gene is TRBD1 (7 bases). Trimming shortened V by 1 base and J by 1 base, and 14 bases separated the two germline ends. Looked up from germline, CDR1 is SGHTA and CDR2 is FQGNSA. The CDR3 is made up of 16 amino acids.

The genes are TRBV13 and TRBJ1-6; D remains ambiguous. Trimming shortened V by 0 bases and J by 14 bases, and 8 bases separated the two germline ends. The CDR3 contains 12 residues. Germline loops: CDR1 PRHDT, CDR2 FYEKMQ (reference sequence). CDR3 residues: CASSLGIEALHF. For the CDR3, the DNA is TGTGCCAGCAGCTTAGGGATTGAGGCCCTCCACTTT.

The rearrangement uses TRBV6-6 and TRBJ2-2; tentatively, D is TRBD2 (6 bases). The CDR3 spans 15 residues. Trimming pared 6 bases from V and 6 bases from J, leaving 17 bases between. Germline CDR1 MNHNY, CDR2 SVGAGI (reference sequence). CDR3 in amino acids: CASRAGGAKPGELFF. DNA of the CDR3: TGTGCCAGCAGGGCCGGCGGGGCCAAGCCCGGGGAGCTGTTTTTT.

This rearrangement joins TRBV19 to TRBJ1-5, with 7 bases that match TRBD1. Germline V gene sequence: CDR1 LNHDA, CDR2 SQIVND (reference sequence). Trimming removed 6 bases from V and 5 bases from J; junction bases left unmatched: 7. There are 14 residues in the CDR3. CDR3 amino acids: CASSTGQVYQPQHF. The CDR3 DNA sequence: TGTGCCAGTAGCACCGGACAGGTTTATCAGCCCCAGCATTTT.

The chain joins TRBV3-1 (or the pseudogene TRBV3-2) to TRBJ2-7; possible D gene TRBD2, 6 bases. Trimming took off 5 bases at V and 6 bases at J, with 20 bases between the two ends. CDR3 length: 15 amino acids. Germline values: CDR1 LGHDT, CDR2 YNNKEL (reference sequence). The CDR3 protein is CASSYEDAPGGEQYF. The CDR3 DNA follows: TGTGCCAGCAGCTATGAGGACGCCCCCGGGGGCGAGCAGTACTTC.

The chain recombines TRBV25-1 with TRBJ2-2, with 7 bases that match TRBD1. J gave up 7 bases and V 8 bases, and 4 bases lay outside the gene matches. CDR1 is MGHDK, CDR2 SYGVNS, per germline. The length of the CDR3 is 12 residues. CDR3 protein: CASLQGVGELFF. CDR3 sequence (DNA): TGTGCCAGCCTGCAGGGGGTCGGGGAGCTGTTTTTT.

The chain uses TRBV2 and TRBJ2-7; 8 bases line up with TRBD2. Germline CDR1 SNHLY, CDR2 FYNNEI. J lost 5 bases, V lost 4 bases, and 7 bases had no gene match. The length of the CDR3 is 14 residues. CDR3 DNA: TGTGCCAGCAGTGGGGGACTAGGGGCGGACGAGCAGTACTTC. Translated: CASSGGLGADEQYF.

V and J are TRBV19 and TRBJ1-6; tentatively, D is TRBD1 (6 bases). V was shortened by 6 bases and J by 8 bases, with 11 bases between the two germline ends. This CDR3 has 13 residues. Per the germline V gene, CDR1 is LNHDA and CDR2 is SQIVND (reference sequence). This CDR3 is CASRWGGHSPLHF. The CDR3 DNA follows: TGTGCCAGTAGGTGGGGGGGGCATTCACCCCTCCACTTT.

The chain joins TRBV6-6 to TRBJ1-1; the D is unclear. Germline V gene data show CDR1 as MNHNY and CDR2 as SVGAGI (reference sequence). The CDR3 runs 10 residues. V lost 7 bases to trimming and J lost 7 bases, with 7 bases between them. The CDR3 reads CASTGGEAFF. CDR3 bases: TGTGCCAGCACCGGAGGTGAAGCTTTCTTT.

The V gene is TRBV2, the J gene TRBJ1-1; 12 nucleotides agree with TRBD1. This CDR3 has 14 residues. The V and J ends lost 9 bases and 1 base, in that order; junction bases with no gene match: 3. CDR1 is SNHLY, CDR2 FYNNEI, per germline. The CDR3 loop reads CARPGQGANTEAFF. The CDR3 region has the DNA TGTGCCAGGCCGGGACAGGGGGCGAACACTGAAGCTTTCTTT.

CDR3 amino acids: CASSPDMNTGELFF. Here the CDR3 DNA reads TGTGCCAGCAGCCCTGACATGAACACCGGGGAGCTGTTTTTT. This sequence joins TRBV14 and TRBJ2-2; D ambiguous. This CDR3 has 14 amino acids. The V gene lost 4 bases and the J gene lost 1 base, with 7 bases spanning the gap. Germline lookup yields CDR1 SGHDN and CDR2 FVKESK.

CDR3 region: CASSFVARGLTDEQFF. The CDR3 DNA reads TGTGCCAGCAGCTTCGTTGCCAGGGGGCTAACCGATGAGCAGTTCTTC. The chain links TRBV7-9 to TRBJ2-1; 8 bases match TRBD1. CDR3 length: 16 amino acids. Trimming removed 3 bases from V and 8 bases from J; junction bases left unmatched: 12. The germline V gene encodes CDR1 SEHNR and CDR2 FQNEAQ (reference sequence). Looking up the rest from reference TRBV7-9 and TRBJ2-1 gives the full variable domain: DTGVSQNPRHKITKRGQNVTFRCDPISEHNRLYWYRQTLGQGPEFLTYFQNEAQLEKSRLLSDRFSAERPKGSFSTLEIQRTEQGDSAMYLCASSFVARGLTDEQFFGPGTRLTVL.

This chain joins TRBV7-8 and TRBJ2-5; TRBD2 agrees at 9 bases. The J segment lost 2 bases and the V segment lost 0 bases, leaving 4 bases of the junction unmatched. Germline V gives CDR1 SGHVS, CDR2 FQNEAQ. The CDR3 totals 16 residues. CDR3 nucleotide sequence: TGTGCCAGCAGCTTAGCGTCGCTAGCGGGACAAGAGACCCAGTACTTC. As protein: CASSLASLAGQETQYF.

The CDR3 bases are TGTGCCAGTGCCACCGGGTACGGAAACACCATATATTTT. Amino acids: CASATGYGNTIYF. The chain joins TRBV19 to TRBJ1-3; D uncertain. The CDR3 has 13 residues. Germline lookup yields CDR1 LNHDA and CDR2 SQIVND (reference sequence). The V gene lost 8 bases and the J gene lost 4 bases, with 12 bases spanning the gap.

The V call is TRBV7-9, the J call TRBJ2-7, with TRBD2 matching 10 bases. The CDR3 totals 14 residues. CDR1 is SEHNR and CDR2 is FQNEAQ in the germline V gene (reference sequence). V lost 1 base, J lost 6 bases, and 3 bases stayed unmatched. CDR3 DNA sequence: TGTGCCAGCAGCTTAGGCCTAGCGGGAGCCGAGCAGTACTTC. Translated, it gives CASSLGLAGAEQYF.

The chain couples TRBV7-9 to TRBJ1-6; tentatively, D is TRBD1 (5 bases). Germline assignment: CDR1 SEHNR and CDR2 FQNEAQ (reference sequence). The CDR3 sequence is 15 residues long. Trimming took off 1 base at V and 7 bases at J, with 11 bases between the two ends. CDR3 region: CASSLEDRANSPLHF. As DNA, the CDR3 is TGTGCCAGCAGCTTAGAAGACAGAGCGAATTCACCCCTCCACTTT.

V is TRBV6-5 and J is TRBJ2-7; D is unclear. Germline CDR1 and CDR2: MNHEY and SVGAGI. The V end lost 5 bases, the J end lost 1 base, and 9 bases lay between the germline ends. This CDR3 region has 13 residues. The CDR3 sequence: CASSRSQSYEQYF. The CDR3 DNA reads as TGTGCCAGCAGTCGGAGCCAATCCTACGAGCAGTACTTC.

This clone came up once. J is TRBJ2-2 and V is TRBV5-6, with 9 positions matching TRBD1. This CDR3 region has 16 residues. V was clipped by 4 bases and J by 5 bases; unmatched bases: 9. The germline V gene has CDR1 SGHDT and CDR2 YYEEEE. The CDR3 here is CASSETGGADTGELFF. CDR3 nucleotides: TGTGCCAGCAGCGAAACAGGGGGCGCGGATACCGGGGAGCTGTTTTTT.